The rows below give T cell receptor beta chains drawn from one sample of a study of OX40 agonist ivuxolimab in advanced cancers. The data were produced by immunoSEQ multiplex PCR, yet TCRdb's version contains in-frame clones alone and is incomplete. The sample has 60,000 to 85,000 clones; about four fifths are singletons. The sequencing used CD4+ or CD8+ T cells sorted from blood, collected in a trial of the OX40 agonist ivuxolimab. Source of these receptors: an adult with an advanced solid tumor such as melanoma, head and neck, liver or kidney cancer. The CDR3 runs from the conserved cysteine through the conserved F or W. The D gene is left open where the match is weak. Rows give clone size only sometimes, using once, few, many, or a class for an expanded clone.

CDR3nt	CDR3aa	abundance	v_gene	d_gene	j_gene
TGTGCCAGCAGTTCTCCCCCGGGACAGGGGGTCTCTTACAATGAGCAGTTCTTC	CASSSPPGQGVSYNEQFF	NA	TRBV28	TRBD1	TRBJ2-1
TGTGCCACCAGCAACCCCAAGGGAGGCACTGAAGCTTTCTTT	CATSNPKGGTEAFF	NA	TRBV15	NA	TRBJ1-1
TGTGCCAGCAGTGAAGCCCCTTTGGGGAACACCGGGGAGCTGTTTTTT	CASSEAPLGNTGELFF	NA	TRBV2	NA	TRBJ2-2
TGTGCCAGCAGTGTATCACCGGGACTTGGAGGCTTGTACCAAGAGACCCAGTACTTC	CASSVSPGLGGLYQETQYF	NA	TRBV28	NA	TRBJ2-5
TGTGCCAGCAGCGTAGAGACAGGGCGAGTCGGGGAGCTGTTTTTT	CASSVETGRVGELFF	NA	TRBV9	TRBD1	TRBJ2-2
TGCGCCAGCAGCTTGGACCTAGCAAGCGGGAATGAGCAGTTCTTC	CASSLDLASGNEQFF	NA	TRBV5-1	NA	TRBJ2-1
TGTGCCAGCAGTGTGGGACTAGCGGGAATCGAGCAGTACTTC	CASSVGLAGIEQYF	NA	TRBV28	TRBD2	TRBJ2-7
TGTGCCAGCAGCAAAGGTGGGTTAGGGTCTGGGGCCAACGTCCTGACTTTC	CASSKGGLGSGANVLTF	NA	TRBV21-1	NA	TRBJ2-6
TGTGCCAGCAGTTTTTCCGGGGACGGCTACACCTTC	CASSFSGDGYTF	NA	TRBV6-1	NA	TRBJ1-2
TGTGCCGGGGGTGGGGCGGGGCAAGAGACCCAGTACTTC	CAGGGAGQETQYF	NA	TRBV28	NA	TRBJ2-5
TGTGCCAGTAGCGGAAGAGGGGGCCCGGGTCAGCCCCAGCATTTT	CASSGRGGPGQPQHF	NA	TRBV19	TRBD1	TRBJ1-5
TGCGCCAGCAGCCAAGATAGGAACGGGGAGCTGTTTTTT	CASSQDRNGELFF	NA	TRBV4-3	NA	TRBJ2-2
TGCGCCAGCAGTGACCTTTCAGAGACCCAGTACTTC	CASSDLSETQYF	NA	TRBV10-1	NA	TRBJ2-5
TGTGCCAGCAGCCGGACCGCAGAAGGAGAAAAACTGTTTTTT	CASSRTAEGEKLFF	NA	TRBV7-2	NA	TRBJ1-4
TGTGCCAGCAGAATTAGGACAGGGCCCTACGAGCAGTACTTC	CASRIRTGPYEQYF	NA	TRBV21-1	NA	TRBJ2-7
TGTGCCAGCAGCGCCACGACAGGGGGCACTGAAGCTTTCTTT	CASSATTGGTEAFF	few	TRBV7-3	TRBD1	TRBJ1-1
TGTGCCAGCAGTAACAGGGTTTATGGCTACACCTTC	CASSNRVYGYTF	NA	TRBV6-5	NA	TRBJ1-2
TGTGCCATCAGTGAGTTTCAGGACGGCTACACCTTC	CAISEFQDGYTF	NA	TRBV10-3	NA	TRBJ1-2
TGTGCCAGTAGTTCGGGCCTCAGGGGTGGATATCAGCCCCAGCATTTT	CASSSGLRGGYQPQHF	NA	TRBV19	NA	TRBJ1-5
TGTGCCATCAGTGAGTCTGGGAACACTGAAGCTTTCTTT	CAISESGNTEAFF	NA	TRBV10-3	NA	TRBJ1-1
TGTGCCAGCAGGACAGGGGGCACTGAAGCTTTCTTT	CASRTGGTEAFF	NA	TRBV28	TRBD1	TRBJ1-1
TGTGCCAGCAGTTGGGTACAGGGGGCAAAGACCCAGTACTTC	CASSWVQGAKTQYF	NA	TRBV6-6	TRBD1	TRBJ2-5
TGTGCCAGCAGCCTCCTCGGGGTAGATACGCAGTATTTT	CASSLLGVDTQYF	NA	TRBV7-9	NA	TRBJ2-3
TGTGCCAGCACCTATGGGAGGGAGGGCTACACCTTC	CASTYGREGYTF	NA	TRBV28	NA	TRBJ1-2
TGCAGCGTTGATGAGGGGGGCACAGATACGCAGTATTTT	CSVDEGGTDTQYF	NA	TRBV29-1	NA	TRBJ2-3
TGTGCCAGCAGGGGGACAGGGAGAGCCCAGTACTTC	CASRGTGRAQYF	NA	TRBV2	TRBD1	TRBJ2-5
TGCAGTGCTGCCCGGGACAGCCAGTTCTTC	CSAARDSQFF	NA	TRBV20-1	TRBD1	TRBJ2-1
TGTGCCAGCAGCTTTAGGGATGCAACTAATGAAAAACTGTTTTTT	CASSFRDATNEKLFF	NA	TRBV5-6	NA	TRBJ1-4
TGTGCCAGCAGCTCGAACAGGGCTCATAATGAGCAGTTCTTC	CASSSNRAHNEQFF	NA	TRBV7-9	NA	TRBJ2-1
TGTGCCAGCCAAGAACTTTTTGCTATTGGCTACACCTTC	CASQELFAIGYTF	NA	TRBV2	NA	TRBJ1-2
TGTGCCAGCAGTTTAGAAGGACAGGGGACTAGCGGGAGCAGGAGCGAGCAGTACTTC	CASSLEGQGTSGSRSEQYF	NA	TRBV28	TRBD2	TRBJ2-7
TGTGCCAGCAGACTGGACGCTGGAAACACCATATATTTT	CASRLDAGNTIYF	NA	TRBV2	NA	TRBJ1-3
TGTGCCAGCAGTTTAGCGGGAGTTGGCTACGAGCAGTACTTC	CASSLAGVGYEQYF	NA	TRBV27	TRBD2	TRBJ2-7
TGTGCCAGCCGAACGGACCGATGGGCAACTAATGAAAAACTGTTTTTT	CASRTDRWATNEKLFF	once	TRBV2	NA	TRBJ1-4
TGTGCCAGCTCACTGAACAGGGCAGATACGCAGTATTTT	CASSLNRADTQYF	NA	TRBV18	NA	TRBJ2-3
TGTGCCAGTCTGCCCCCGGGGCCCTACAATGAGCAGTTCTTC	CASLPPGPYNEQFF	NA	TRBV19	NA	TRBJ2-1
TGTGCCAGCAGCGTAGACTGGGGACAAGAGACCCAGTACTTC	CASSVDWGQETQYF	few	TRBV9	NA	TRBJ2-5
TGTGCCTGGACCCGGGACAGACAAGAGACCCAGTACTTC	CAWTRDRQETQYF	NA	TRBV30	TRBD1	TRBJ2-5
TGTGCCAGCAGCGGCCCAGGGGTCCAAGAGACCCAGTACTTC	CASSGPGVQETQYF	NA	TRBV5-4	NA	TRBJ2-5
TGTGCCTGGAGAGCCCGGCTCTACAATGAGCAGTTCTTC	CAWRARLYNEQFF	few	TRBV30	NA	TRBJ2-1
TGTGCCAGCGGACAGTTTAATGAAAAACTGTTTTTT	CASGQFNEKLFF	NA	TRBV27	NA	TRBJ1-4
TGTGCCAGCAGTTCCCCCGCCCGCGGAGTCACAGATACGCAGTATTTT	CASSSPARGVTDTQYF	NA	TRBV28	NA	TRBJ2-3
TGTGCCAGCAGGGGGAGCACAGATACGCAGTATTTT	CASRGSTDTQYF	once	TRBV6-1	NA	TRBJ2-3
TGTGCCAGCAGCTTACGGGGTGGCGCGAACACCGGGGAGCTGTTTTTT	CASSLRGGANTGELFF	NA	TRBV7-3	NA	TRBJ2-2
TGTGCCAGCAGCTTAGTTTGGGTCGAGGAGCGGGGGAAAAACATTCAGTACTTC	CASSLVWVEERGKNIQYF	NA	TRBV7-9	TRBD2	TRBJ2-4
TGTGCCAGCAGCTACTTTGGACAGGGACGCAAAGAGACCCAGTACTTC	CASSYFGQGRKETQYF	NA	TRBV5-8	TRBD1	TRBJ2-5
TGTGCCAGCAGCTTGGGACTTAACACCGGGGAGCTGTTTTTT	CASSLGLNTGELFF	NA	TRBV5-4	NA	TRBJ2-2